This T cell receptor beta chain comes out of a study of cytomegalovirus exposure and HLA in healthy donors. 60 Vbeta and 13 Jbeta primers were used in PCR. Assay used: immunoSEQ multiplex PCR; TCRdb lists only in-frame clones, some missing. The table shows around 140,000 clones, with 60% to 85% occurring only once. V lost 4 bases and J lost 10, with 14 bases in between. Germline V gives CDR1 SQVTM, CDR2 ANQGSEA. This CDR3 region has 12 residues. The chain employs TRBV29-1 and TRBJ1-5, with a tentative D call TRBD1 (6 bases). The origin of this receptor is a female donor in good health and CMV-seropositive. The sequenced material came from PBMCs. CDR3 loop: CSVVSPRGPQHF. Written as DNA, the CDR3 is TGCAGCGTTGTGTCTCCCAGGGGTCCCCAGCATTTT.